This T cell receptor (beta chain) is from a study of blood T cell repertoires in COVID-19. For the study at large: Material from acute and convalescent COVID-19 was sourced from the United States, Italy and Spain. T cells, B-cell-depleted T cells, or PBMCs supplied cDNA or gDNA.

CDR1 and CDR2 (germline): MDHEN, SYDVKM. After removal of 4 bases from V and 2 bases from J, the junction contained 4 bases not matched to a gene. This CDR3 contains 15 residues. Libraries were prepared by immunoSEQ multiplex PCR; TCRdb keeps only in-frame clonotypes and omits some of them. The data hold over 55,000 clones, with more than 75% observed a single time. The clonotype was recovered from an elderly woman with acute or convalescent COVID-19. Sequencing used peripheral blood. The chain recombines TRBV28 with TRBJ2-3, with TRBD1 matching over 9 bases. In nucleotides, the CDR3 is TGTGCCAGCAGTTCAGGACAGGGGATCACAGATACGCAGTATTTT. This translates into CASSSGQGITDTQYF.